Below are 16 T cell receptor beta chains sequenced from a single sample in a study of blood T cell repertoires in COVID-19. Assay used: immunoSEQ multiplex PCR; TCRdb lists only in-frame clones, some missing. Here the sample spans about 320,000 clones, roughly 89% being singletons. Sequencing input: PBMCs or T cells enriched from blood (not recorded which). These receptors were obtained from a man in his fifties or sixties who had recovered from COVID-19.

This sequence joins TRBV10-3 and TRBJ1-3; D perhaps matches TRBD1 (5 bases). Looked up from germline, CDR1 is ENHRY and CDR2 is SYGVKD. Trimming removed 2 bases at V and 0 bases at J, with 11 bases between. This CDR3 has 16 residues. The CDR3 coding sequence is TGTGCCATCAGTGAGGGAAAGGGGAACTCTGGAAACACCATATATTTT. Residues: CAISEGKGNSGNTIYF.

The chain recombines TRBV27 with TRBJ2-1; the match to TRBD2 covers 13 bases. Trimming cost V 5 bases and J 7 bases; bases outside gene matches: 8. In germline, CDR1 is MNHEY, CDR2 SMNVEV (reference sequence). This CDR3 has 16 amino acids. CDR3 in DNA: TGTGCCAGCAGTGAGGGACTAGCGGGAAGAGAAAATGAGCAGTTCTTC. Its protein is CASSEGLAGRENEQFF.

The rearrangement links TRBV2 to TRBJ1-6; D is undetermined. Trimming took 4 bases from V and 6 from J, leaving 10 bases between them. Germline V lookup: CDR1 SNHLY, CDR2 FYNNEI. The CDR3 has 14 amino acids. In DNA, the CDR3 is TGTGCCAGCAGTGTCGTGAGCGGTAATTCACCCCTCCACTTT. Protein: CASSVVSGNSPLHF.

V and J are TRBV5-1 and TRBJ2-3; TRBD2 matches 7 bases. CDR1 is SGHRS and CDR2 is YFSETQ in the germline V gene. J was trimmed by 2 bases and V by 5 bases; bases with no gene match: 5. CDR3 size: 14 residues. This CDR3 is CASRYRDYTDTQYF. The CDR3 bases are TGCGCCAGCAGGTACCGGGACTACACAGATACGCAGTATTTT. The full variable domain, rest sourced from reference TRBV5-1 and TRBJ2-3, is KAGVTQTPRYLIKTRGQQVTLSCSPISGHRSVSWYQQTPGQGLQFLFEYFSETQRNKGNFPGRFSGRQFSNSRSEMNVSTLELGDSALYLCASRYRDYTDTQYFGPGTRLTVL.

This sequence joins TRBV5-1 and TRBJ2-5, with D unclear. The V end was cut by 3 bases, the J end by 0 bases, with 9 bases between. This CDR3 region has 14 residues. The V gene's germline CDR1 is SGHRS and CDR2 YFSETQ. This chain's CDR3 is CASSSSSYQETQYF. The DNA for the CDR3 is TGCGCCAGCAGCTCCTCTTCCTACCAAGAGACCCAGTACTTC.

The chain combines TRBV5-5 with TRBJ2-1, with D possibly matching TRBD2 (5 bases). V was trimmed by 0 bases and J by 6 bases, leaving 16 bases between them. CDR3 length: 16 residues. In germline, CDR1 is SGHKS, CDR2 YYEKEE (reference sequence). CDR3 bases: TGTGCCAGCAGCTTGGCGGCTAGGTTAGAGGGCAATGAGCAGTTCTTC. The encoded protein is CASSLAARLEGNEQFF.

J is TRBJ2-1 and V is TRBV3-1 (or the pseudogene TRBV3-2), with 9 nucleotides matching TRBD2. Germline V lookup: CDR1 LGHDT, CDR2 YNNKEL (reference sequence). This CDR3 is built from 13 residues. With 2 bases clipped from V and 15 bases from J, the junction kept 8 bases outside the gene matches. Written as DNA, the CDR3 is TGTGCCAGCAGCCAAACTAGCGGGCTTGCTTTGTTCTTC. Amino acids: CASSQTSGLALFF.

The chain links TRBV19 to TRBJ2-7, with TRBD1 as a possible D gene (6 bases). Germline CDR1 LNHDA, CDR2 SQIVND (reference sequence). With 4 bases removed from V and 9 bases from J, the gap between germline ends came to 13 bases. This CDR3 contains 12 residues. CDR3: CASSNLGQTQYF. The CDR3 DNA sequence: TGTGCCAGTAGTAATCTCGGACAGACGCAGTACTTC.

The chain links TRBV6-6 to TRBJ1-5; no reliable D call. From germline, CDR1 is MNHNY and CDR2 SVGAGI (reference sequence). The CDR3 is 13 amino acids. V was pared by 6 bases and J by 7 bases, with 13 bases between. CDR3 nucleotide sequence: TGTGCCAGCAGCGCTACCGGGAGCCAGCCCCAGCATTTT. Its protein product is CASSATGSQPQHF.

The genes are TRBV29-1 and TRBJ2-3; 8 bases fit TRBD1. The CDR3 sequence is 13 residues long. Unmatched junction bases numbered 2, after V lost 0 bases and J lost 6 bases. The germline CDR1 and CDR2 sequences are SQVTM and ANQGSEA. The CDR3 DNA sequence: TGCAGCGTTGAAGACAGGGGGCACGATACGCAGTATTTT. Its translation is CSVEDRGHDTQYF.

The chain uses TRBV20-1 and TRBJ2-4, with 7 bases aligning to TRBD2. Losses at the gene ends were 3 bases for V and 5 bases for J; bases not matched to a gene: 1. Germline assignment: CDR1 DFQATT and CDR2 SNEGSKA (reference sequence). The CDR3 has 12 amino acids. CDR3 coding DNA: TGCAGTGCTAGTCGGGGGGAAAACATTCAGTACTTC. This codes for CSASRGENIQYF.

CDR3 bases: TGTGCCAGCAGTGGCCAGGGGGCGGGAGTGGGCACAGATACGCAGTATTTT. It is translated as CASSGQGAGVGTDTQYF. The gene calls are TRBV25-1 and TRBJ2-3; D possibly corresponds to TRBD1 (8 bases). Trimming took 4 bases from V and 1 from J, leaving 18 bases between them. From germline, CDR1 is MGHDK and CDR2 SYGVNS. The length of the CDR3 is 17 residues.

The J gene is TRBJ1-4, the V gene TRBV2, with D perhaps TRBD1 (5 bases). Trimming cost V 8 bases and J 2 bases, with 15 bases left between them. This CDR3 has 15 amino acids. Germline assignment: CDR1 SNHLY and CDR2 FYNNEI. CDR3 region: CASLGGTRTNEKLFF. DNA for the CDR3: TGTGCCAGCCTGGGGGGGACGAGGACTAATGAAAAACTGTTTTTT.

The J gene is TRBJ2-1, the V gene TRBV7-6; 9 bases align to TRBD2. V lost 5 bases to trimming and J lost 4 bases; unmatched junction nucleotides: 6. This CDR3 has 15 amino acids. Germline-derived CDR1 and CDR2 are SGHVS and FNYEAQ. DNA for the CDR3: TGTGCCAGCAGCCCTAGCGGGGAAGGGTACAATGAGCAGTTCTTC. Protein sequence: CASSPSGEGYNEQFF. Looking up the rest from reference TRBV7-6 and TRBJ2-1 gives the full variable domain: GAGVSQSPRYKVTKRGQDVALRCDPISGHVSLYWYRQALGQGPEFLTYFNYEAQQDKSGLPNDRFSAERPEGSISTLTIQRTEQRDSAMYRCASSPSGEGYNEQFFGPGTRLTVL.

The genes are TRBV28 and TRBJ2-7; the D gene is possibly TRBD1 (5 bases). V was shortened by 6 bases and J by 4 bases, with 10 bases between the two germline ends. The CDR3 consists of 12 residues. Germline CDR1 reads MDHEN; CDR2 reads SYDVKM. The CDR3 loop is CASRLSGYEQYF. As DNA, the CDR3 is TGTGCCAGCAGGCTGTCAGGGTACGAGCAGTACTTC.

This chain uses TRBV5-4 with TRBJ1-4, with TRBD1 identical over 9 bases. CDR1 and CDR2 (germline): SGHNT, YYREEE (reference sequence). Unmatched junction bases numbered 8, after V lost 4 bases and J lost 7 bases. The CDR3 runs to 15 residues. For the CDR3, the DNA is TGTGCCAGCAGCAGACCGGACAGGGGCATTGAAAAACTGTTTTTT. It specifies CASSRPDRGIEKLFF.